The rows below give T cell receptor beta chains drawn from one sample of a study of OX40 agonist ivuxolimab in advanced cancers. Sequencing used immunoSEQ multiplex PCR; TCRdb keeps in-frame clones, though not all of them. The sample consists of tens of thousands of clones, 85% to 95% of them appearing once. The sequenced sample was CD4+ or CD8+ T cells sorted from blood, obtained in a trial of the OX40 agonist ivuxolimab. These receptors were taken from an adult with an advanced solid tumor such as melanoma, head and neck, liver or kidney cancer. Each CDR3 is given with its conserved first and last residue. The order of the fields is V gene, clone size, D gene, J gene, CDR3 DNA, CDR3 protein. The D gene is left open where the match is weak. Rows give clone size only sometimes, using once, few, many, or a class for an expanded clone.

TRBV5-1	NA	NA	TRBJ2-5	TGCGCCAGCAGCCTTTCGACCCACCAAGAGACCCAGTACTTC	CASSLSTHQETQYF
TRBV11-3	NA	NA	TRBJ2-7	TGTGCCAGCAGCGGGGGCCCCTACGAGCAGTACTTC	CASSGGPYEQYF
TRBV27	NA	TRBD2	TRBJ2-7	TGTGCCAGCAGTCCCCCCCCGGGACTAGTAAGCCGAGTTCCCTACGAGCAGTACTTC	CASSPPPGLVSRVPYEQYF
TRBV6-1	NA	NA	TRBJ2-7	TGTGCCAGCAGAGCCTACGAGCAGTACTTC	CASRAYEQYF
TRBV14	NA	NA	TRBJ1-2	TGTGCCAGCAGCCAAGAGGGGATCCAAAGAACTTACTACACCTTC	CASSQEGIQRTYYTF
TRBV14	once	TRBD1	TRBJ1-2	TGTGCCAGCAGCCCCCGGGACAGGCTCTATGGCTACACCTTC	CASSPRDRLYGYTF
TRBV10-3	NA	NA	TRBJ1-4	TGTGCCATCGGAGACGGTCGGGGGCTACGGGAAAAACTGTTTTTT	CAIGDGRGLREKLFF
TRBV21-1	NA	NA	TRBJ2-5	TGTGCCAGCAGCCAACTATTCAGGGAGTCATTATCGGGAGAGACCCAGTACTTC	CASSQLFRESLSGETQYF
TRBV6-5	NA	NA	TRBJ1-1	TGTGCCAGCAGTTACTCGGGAGTTGAAGCTTTCTTT	CASSYSGVEAFF
TRBV28	NA	TRBD1	TRBJ2-7	TGTGCCAGCAGTTTAAGTGCGGGACAGGGTACCGAGCAGTACTTC	CASSLSAGQGTEQYF
TRBV28	NA	NA	TRBJ1-1	TGTGCCAGCAGTTTAATTGGTGGTGAAGCTTTCTTT	CASSLIGGEAFF
TRBV6-5	NA	TRBD2	TRBJ2-1	TGTGCCAGCAGTTATGGGCTAGCGGGAGGGCCGGGTGAGCAGTTCTTC	CASSYGLAGGPGEQFF
TRBV14	NA	NA	TRBJ1-4	TGTGCCAGCAGCCAAATTTTCGGGCGGAATGAAAAACTGTTTTTT	CASSQIFGRNEKLFF
TRBV30	NA	TRBD1	TRBJ2-1	TGTGCCTGGAGTGTGGGACAGGGGGAAGAGAATGAGCAGTTCTTC	CAWSVGQGEENEQFF
TRBV4-1	NA	TRBD2	TRBJ2-7	TGCGCCAGCAGCCAAGCCCTTGGGACTAGTCTCGCGGACGAGCAGTACTTC	CASSQALGTSLADEQYF
TRBV11-3	NA	TRBD1	TRBJ1-4	TGTGCCAGCAGCCCCGGGGACAGACTCGAAAAACTGTTTTTT	CASSPGDRLEKLFF